A selection of T cell receptor beta chains follows, all from one sample in a study of cytomegalovirus exposure and HLA in healthy donors. The data were produced by immunoSEQ multiplex PCR, yet TCRdb's version contains in-frame clones alone and is incomplete. Of over 110,000 clones in the sample, 78% were seen once. Material for sequencing was PBMCs. The receptors were sampled from a woman between 18 and 30 years old in good health and CMV-seropositive. Both conserved end residues are part of each CDR3. A D gene is named only where the DNA matches it firmly. Clone size, where shown, is once, few, many, or a class for clones that have expanded.

d_call,v_call,clone_size,j_call,cdr3_aa,cdr3_nt
.,TRBV21-1,.,TRBJ2-3,CASSTGEWASGGTQYF,TGTGCCAGCAGCACAGGTGAATGGGCTAGCGGGGGTACGCAGTATTTT
.,TRBV5-1,.,TRBJ1-1,CASSVGQPGTEAFF,TGCGCCAGCAGCGTTGGACAACCTGGGACTGAAGCTTTCTTT
.,TRBV2,.,TRBJ1-4,CASGGTLATNEKLFF,TGTGCCAGCGGGGGGACTCTTGCAACTAATGAAAAACTGTTTTTT
.,TRBV5-1,.,TRBJ1-4,CASSLLPRDWNEKLFF,TGCGCCAGCAGCTTGCTCCCCAGGGATTGGAATGAAAAACTGTTTTTT
.,TRBV2,.,TRBJ1-2,CASNAGGYGYTF,TGTGCCAGCAACGCGGGAGGCTATGGCTACACCTTC
TRBD2,TRBV6-4,.,TRBJ2-3,CASSPSAGGTDTQYF,TGTGCCAGCAGTCCCTCAGCGGGGGGCACAGATACGCAGTATTTT
.,TRBV6-5,.,TRBJ1-3,CASSYSLGTGNTIYF,TGTGCCAGCAGTTACTCCTTAGGGACAGGAAACACCATATATTTT
.,TRBV30,.,TRBJ1-1,CAWSWQGNTEAFF,TGTGCCTGGAGTTGGCAGGGTAACACTGAAGCTTTCTTT
.,TRBV6-5,.,TRBJ2-3,CASSPADTQYF,TGTGCCAGCAGCCCCGCGGATACGCAGTATTTT
.,TRBV4-1,few,TRBJ1-4,CASSHGVANEKLFF,TGCGCCAGCAGCCACGGGGTTGCTAATGAAAAACTGTTTTTT
TRBD1,TRBV29-1,.,TRBJ1-1,CSVGKWDSRMNTEAFF,TGCAGCGTTGGGAAGTGGGACAGCCGAATGAACACTGAAGCTTTCTTT
.,TRBV28,.,TRBJ2-7,CASSLAGGPREQYF,TGTGCCAGCAGTTTGGCAGGGGGGCCACGCGAGCAGTACTTC
TRBD1,TRBV7-9,.,TRBJ2-5,CASRPPGQGQETQYF,TGTGCCAGCCGTCCGCCGGGACAGGGTCAAGAGACCCAGTACTTC
.,TRBV6-1,.,TRBJ1-5,CASSVNHNLAGRPQHF,TGTGCCAGCAGTGTCAACCACAATCTCGCGGGCCGGCCCCAGCATTTT
.,TRBV5-4,.,TRBJ1-1,CASSWGRQAEAFF,TGTGCCAGCAGCTGGGGGCGTCAGGCTGAAGCTTTCTTT
.,TRBV6-1,.,TRBJ2-5,CASRASGQETQYF,TGTGCCAGCAGGGCCTCGGGGCAAGAGACCCAGTACTTC
TRBD2,TRBV11-3,.,TRBJ2-7,CASSLGAGRDEQYF,TGTGCCAGCAGCTTAGGGGCAGGGAGGGACGAGCAGTACTTC
.,TRBV9,.,TRBJ1-2,CASSVRGVTGGYTF,TGTGCCAGCAGCGTACGGGGGGTAACTGGGGGCTACACCTTC
TRBD1,TRBV5-6,.,TRBJ1-1,CASSSKQGWDTEAFF,TGTGCCAGCAGCTCGAAACAGGGGTGGGACACTGAAGCTTTCTTT
TRBD2,TRBV6-5,few,TRBJ2-1,CASSYSVGLAGNEQFF,TGTGCCAGCAGTTACTCCGTTGGACTAGCGGGAAATGAGCAGTTCTTC
.,TRBV7-9,.,TRBJ1-1,CASSSTGRRNTEAFF,TGTGCCAGCAGCTCGACAGGAAGGAGGAACACTGAAGCTTTCTTT
.,TRBV19,.,TRBJ1-5,CASSIGTTQPQHF,TGTGCCAGTAGTATTGGGACAACTCAGCCCCAGCATTTT
.,TRBV25-1,.,TRBJ2-3,CASSVGGGSTDTQYF,TGTGCCAGCAGTGTAGGGGGGGGAAGCACAGATACGCAGTATTTT
TRBD1,TRBV28,.,TRBJ1-2,CASTGQFTSNYGYTF,TGTGCCAGCACGGGACAGTTTACCTCTAACTATGGCTACACCTTC
TRBD1,TRBV6-5,few,TRBJ2-3,CASSQRTGRTDTQYF,TGTGCCAGCAGCCAGAGGACAGGACGCACAGATACGCAGTATTTT
.,TRBV25-1,.,TRBJ2-7,CASSPGHPTYEQYF,TGTGCCAGCAGCCCGGGACACCCTACCTACGAGCAGTACTTC
TRBD2,TRBV7-2,.,TRBJ2-3,CASSFGGGGGTDTQYF,TGTGCCAGCAGCTTCGGGGGGGGCGGGGGCACAGATACGCAGTATTTT
.,TRBV5-4,.,TRBJ1-1,CASSLQDTEAFF,TGTGCCAGCAGCTTGCAGGACACTGAAGCTTTCTTT
.,TRBV5-1,.,TRBJ2-1,CASSWGEGEQFF,TGCGCCAGCAGCTGGGGAGAAGGGGAGCAGTTCTTC
.,TRBV6-5,.,TRBJ2-2,CASSYGTYANTGELFF,TGTGCCAGCAGTTACGGGACTTACGCGAACACCGGGGAGCTGTTTTTT
.,TRBV28,.,TRBJ2-7,CASSLGGAGSYEQYF,TGTGCCAGCAGTTTAGGGGGGGCAGGATCCTACGAGCAGTACTTC
TRBD1,TRBV29-1,.,TRBJ2-2,CSVGDRAGGVGTGELFF,TGCAGCGTTGGGGACAGGGCGGGCGGGGTGGGCACCGGGGAGCTGTTTTTT
.,TRBV5-6,.,TRBJ1-1,CASSLGRQGFEAFF,TGTGCCAGCAGCTTGGGTAGGCAGGGCTTCGAAGCTTTCTTT
.,TRBV7-2,.,TRBJ2-2,CASSFPEHSYTGELFF,TGTGCCAGCAGCTTTCCGGAACACAGCTACACCGGGGAGCTGTTTTTT
.,TRBV6-1,few,TRBJ2-2,CASSEIMNTGELFF,TGTGCCAGCAGTGAAATCATGAACACCGGGGAGCTGTTTTTT
.,TRBV2,.,TRBJ1-1,CASSERLAQNTEAFF,TGTGCCAGCAGTGAACGCTTGGCACAGAACACTGAAGCTTTCTTT
.,TRBV29-1,.,TRBJ1-2,CSVASGGNYGYTF,TGCAGCGTTGCCTCGGGAGGGAACTATGGCTACACCTTC
TRBD1,TRBV19,.,TRBJ2-1,CASSTTGADYNEQFF,TGTGCCAGTAGCACGACAGGGGCGGACTACAATGAGCAGTTCTTC
.,TRBV28,.,TRBJ1-5,CASSFLNIGGGNQPQHF,TGTGCCAGCAGTTTTCTGAACATAGGGGGAGGCAATCAGCCCCAGCATTTT
.,TRBV7-6,.,TRBJ2-7,CASSLATFYEQYF,TGTGCCAGCAGCTTAGCGACTTTCTACGAGCAGTACTTC
TRBD2,TRBV28,.,TRBJ2-3,CASSPLAGGRDTQYF,TGTGCCAGCAGTCCTCTAGCGGGGGGCCGGGATACGCAGTATTTT
TRBD1,TRBV11-2,.,TRBJ1-3,CASNPDRVGNTIYF,TGTGCCAGCAACCCAGACAGGGTTGGGAACACCATATATTTT
.,TRBV6-6,.,TRBJ1-6,CASTPGRNSPLHF,TGTGCCAGCACGCCAGGGCGAAACTCACCCCTCCACTTT
.,TRBV5-6,.,TRBJ2-7,CASSFKGGTLTYEQYF,TGTGCCAGCAGCTTTAAAGGGGGTACCCTTACCTACGAGCAGTACTTC
.,TRBV19,once,TRBJ1-6,CASSIPNSPLHF,TGTGCCAGTAGTATACCGAATTCACCCCTCCACTTT
TRBD1,TRBV5-6,few,TRBJ2-5,CASSTWQGALETQYF,TGTGCCAGCAGCACTTGGCAGGGGGCCTTAGAGACCCAGTACTTC
TRBD2,TRBV27,.,TRBJ2-3,CASSLLRGGLWGTQYF,TGTGCCAGCAGTTTATTGCGGGGGGGCCTGTGGGGTACGCAGTATTTT
TRBD2,TRBV2,.,TRBJ2-1,CASRASGGSNEQFF,TGTGCCTCAAGGGCTAGCGGGGGGTCCAATGAGCAGTTCTTC
.,TRBV6-6,.,TRBJ1-2,CASSSGQPRRGYTF,TGTGCCAGCAGTTCCGGACAGCCCCGAAGGGGCTACACCTTC
TRBD1,TRBV6-6,.,TRBJ2-7,CASRTGGYEQYF,TGTGCCAGCCGGACAGGGGGCTACGAGCAGTACTTC
.,TRBV5-4,few,TRBJ2-7,CASSQGSESEQYF,TGTGCCAGCAGCCAGGGCAGTGAGTCCGAGCAGTACTTC